The clone carrying this T cell receptor (beta chain) has just a few counts. Antigen: not known. The sample comes from a study of blood T cells in healthy people across ages. General observations from the study: CMV status of donors was unknown, possibly confounding expanded clonotype changes.

There are 12 residues in the CDR3. The germline V gene encodes CDR1 MNHNY and CDR2 SVGAGI (reference sequence). V lost 2 bases to trimming and J lost 5 bases, with 6 bases between them. The authors ran a second PCR of about 6 to 11 cycles using a sample-barcoded 5' primer and a J-beta primer mix. TCRdb fed the 5' RACE reads into MiXCR, producing one record per CDR3 protein. The sample carries about 720,000 distinct CDR3 sequences, 20% to 25% recorded once. These data were also filed under a second study, of T cells of mothers and their children.

Sequencing was performed on blood. V usage is TRBV6-6 and J usage is TRBJ2-5; D may be TRBD1 or TRBD2 (5 bases each). The sequence came from a boy between 10 and 17 years old in good health. In DNA, the CDR3 is TGTGCCAGCAGTTACGAGGGGGAGACCCAGTACTTC. It yields the protein CASSYEGETQYF.